The T cell receptor (beta chain) under discussion was sequenced for a study of shared clonotypes between healthy human individuals. Study context: Donor ages ranged 18 to 49 years: a couple of women, a few men. Every donor yielded three CD4 naive, three CD4 memory, two CD8 naive and one CD8 memory plate.

Original processing methods: For the immunoSEQ data, sequences were junction-only without quality scores, so filtering differed. TCRdb's copy holds only in-frame clones and misses some; the assay was immunoSEQ multiplex PCR. V, J and clone size are those of that table, while D and trimming were read from the DNA. The data hold around 2,000,000 clones, with about 95% observed a single time. In germline, CDR1 is LNHDA, CDR2 SQIVND (reference sequence). V trimming: 1 base; J trimming: 3 bases; junction bases outside the gene matches: 15. The CDR3 has 19 amino acids. It was CD45RO-negative cells, positively selected for CCR7, that made up naive CD8 cells, with terminally differentiated effector memory CD45RA+ cells excluded.

Material for sequencing was naive CD8+ T cells sorted from blood. The chain joins TRBV19 to TRBJ1-5; TRBD1 aligns across 7 bases. This TCR derives from a man between 18 and 29 years old in good health. DNA for the CDR3: TGTGCCAGTAGTATAGGATTGGTTTTGGGTCAGGGGGACAATCAGCCCCAGCATTTT. It yields the protein CASSIGLVLGQGDNQPQHF.